This T cell receptor (beta chain) emerged from a study of Graves' ophthalmopathy and Graves' hyperthyroidism. Background on the study: Peripheral blood was gathered at first diagnosis, ahead of any treatment whatsoever.

The diagnosis combined clinical symptoms, thyroxine, TRAb, thyroid ultrasound and orbital computed tomography scans. TCR beta CDR3 amplification used RNA transcripts. Amplification began with first-round RT-PCR using HTBI primers, then second-round multiplex PCR was performed. TCRdb re-derived calls from the multiplex PCR reads in MiXCR, one entry per CDR3 protein. Among approximately 640,000 distinct CDR3 sequences, roughly 39% were seen once, and the ten largest hold 2.5% to 3.5%. This clonotype was counted at least ten times. The CDR3 totals 15 residues. Deletions cut 3 bases from V and 3 bases from J, with 16 bases between. Germline loops: CDR1 SGHRS, CDR2 YFSETQ.

The sample comprised peripheral blood. The clonotype comes from an adult man with Graves' ophthalmopathy. The chain carries TRBV5-1 and TRBJ2-7, with D possibly matching TRBD1 (6 bases). The CDR3 reads CASSSTDGTIYEQYF. The CDR3 nucleotides read TGCGCCAGCAGCTCAACAGATGGGACAATCTACGAGCAGTACTTC.